This is a list of T cell receptor beta chains from one sample in a study of OX40 agonist ivuxolimab in advanced cancers. Some clones are missing from TCRdb's copy, which holds only in-frame ones; the method was immunoSEQ multiplex PCR. The sample holds 55,000 to 70,000 clones, approximately 80% seen once. Sequences were derived from CD4+ or CD8+ T cells sorted from blood, sampled in a trial of the OX40 agonist ivuxolimab. All receptors derive from an adult with an advanced solid tumor such as melanoma, head and neck, liver or kidney cancer. The CDR3 runs from the conserved cysteine through the conserved F or W. The order of the fields is V gene, clone size, D gene, J gene, CDR3 DNA, CDR3 protein. D genes are given only for firm matches. Rows give clone size only sometimes, using once, few, many, or a class for an expanded clone.

v_call: TRBV19; clone_size: few; d_call: NA; j_call: TRBJ2-3; cdr3_nt: TGTGCCAGTAAGGATACCTATAGCACAGATACGCAGTATTTT; cdr3_aa: CASKDTYSTDTQYF
v_call: TRBV6-6; clone_size: NA; d_call: NA; j_call: TRBJ2-7; cdr3_nt: TGTGCCAGCAGTTACGGGGCTGGCGAGCAGTACTTC; cdr3_aa: CASSYGAGEQYF
v_call: TRBV5-1; clone_size: NA; d_call: TRBD2; j_call: TRBJ2-7; cdr3_nt: TGCGCCAGCAGCTATGATAGCGGGCCAGCCTACGAGCAGTACTTC; cdr3_aa: CASSYDSGPAYEQYF
v_call: TRBV5-4; clone_size: NA; d_call: NA; j_call: TRBJ1-6; cdr3_nt: TGTGCCAGCAGCCCTATCCCAGGGGCGTCACCCCTCCACTTT; cdr3_aa: CASSPIPGASPLHF
v_call: TRBV6-5; clone_size: NA; d_call: NA; j_call: TRBJ2-1; cdr3_nt: TGTGCCAGCAGTTATAGCAATGAGCAGTTCTTC; cdr3_aa: CASSYSNEQFF
v_call: TRBV19; clone_size: NA; d_call: NA; j_call: TRBJ1-2; cdr3_nt: TGTGCCAGTAGTATAAGGGGGGATGGCTACACCTTC; cdr3_aa: CASSIRGDGYTF
v_call: TRBV13; clone_size: NA; d_call: TRBD2; j_call: TRBJ2-7; cdr3_nt: TGTGCCAGCAGCTGGGGGGCTAGCGGGAGCTACGAGCAGTACTTC; cdr3_aa: CASSWGASGSYEQYF
v_call: TRBV7-2; clone_size: NA; d_call: TRBD2; j_call: TRBJ2-5; cdr3_nt: TGTGCCAGCAGCTTAGAGTCTAGCGGGGGGACCCAGTACTTC; cdr3_aa: CASSLESSGGTQYF
v_call: TRBV7-9; clone_size: NA; d_call: TRBD2; j_call: TRBJ2-1; cdr3_nt: TGTGCCAGCCGCGAAGATAGCGGGAGTCAATACAATGAGCAGTTCTTC; cdr3_aa: CASREDSGSQYNEQFF
v_call: TRBV6-5; clone_size: NA; d_call: NA; j_call: TRBJ2-2; cdr3_nt: TGTGCCAGCAGCCTGCCGGGCACCGGGGAGCTGTTTTTT; cdr3_aa: CASSLPGTGELFF
v_call: TRBV6-6; clone_size: NA; d_call: NA; j_call: TRBJ2-7; cdr3_nt: TGTGCCAGCAGTTACTTAGAGACCTCCTACGAGCAGTACTTC; cdr3_aa: CASSYLETSYEQYF
v_call: TRBV18; clone_size: NA; d_call: NA; j_call: TRBJ1-1; cdr3_nt: TGTGCCAGCTCACCAGCCCGGGCTACTGAAGCTTTCTTT; cdr3_aa: CASSPARATEAFF
v_call: TRBV6-1; clone_size: NA; d_call: TRBD2; j_call: TRBJ2-3; cdr3_nt: TGTGCCAGCAGTAGGACTAGCGAACCCACAGATACGCAGTATTTT; cdr3_aa: CASSRTSEPTDTQYF
v_call: TRBV12-5; clone_size: NA; d_call: NA; j_call: TRBJ2-7; cdr3_nt: TGTGCTAGTGGTTTAGACGGTCCTCTCTACGAGCAGTACTTC; cdr3_aa: CASGLDGPLYEQYF
v_call: TRBV5-8; clone_size: NA; d_call: TRBD2; j_call: TRBJ2-7; cdr3_nt: TGTGCCACCGCGGGGGTCAGATCCTACGAGCAGTACTTC; cdr3_aa: CATAGVRSYEQYF
v_call: TRBV14; clone_size: NA; d_call: NA; j_call: TRBJ2-7; cdr3_nt: TGTGCCAGCAGCCAGTGGCCAGGTAGTATCCACGAGCAGTACTTC; cdr3_aa: CASSQWPGSIHEQYF
v_call: TRBV28; clone_size: few; d_call: NA; j_call: TRBJ2-5; cdr3_nt: TGTGCCAGCAGTTCCCCTCGGATTGGGCGGGCCAGCGAGACCCAGTACTTC; cdr3_aa: CASSSPRIGRASETQYF
v_call: TRBV2; clone_size: NA; d_call: NA; j_call: TRBJ2-7; cdr3_nt: TGTGCCAGCAGTGTTGCGGACGAGCAGTACTTC; cdr3_aa: CASSVADEQYF
v_call: TRBV30; clone_size: NA; d_call: NA; j_call: TRBJ2-5; cdr3_nt: TGTGCCTGGAGCCCCGGGGCAGCCCAAGAGACCCAGTACTTC; cdr3_aa: CAWSPGAAQETQYF
v_call: TRBV2; clone_size: NA; d_call: NA; j_call: TRBJ2-2; cdr3_nt: TGTGCCAGCAGTGTTGGGGTTGCGGGGGAGCTGTTTTTT; cdr3_aa: CASSVGVAGELFF
v_call: TRBV28; clone_size: NA; d_call: TRBD1; j_call: TRBJ2-3; cdr3_nt: TGTGCCAGCAGTTTTCAGGGGGCAGGGGATACGCAGTATTTT; cdr3_aa: CASSFQGAGDTQYF
v_call: TRBV7-2; clone_size: once; d_call: NA; j_call: TRBJ2-1; cdr3_nt: TGTGCCAGCAGCTCATTTGATGAGCAGTTCTTC; cdr3_aa: CASSSFDEQFF
v_call: TRBV11-2; clone_size: NA; d_call: NA; j_call: TRBJ2-5; cdr3_nt: TGTGCCAGCAGCTTGGCGCGCCTGACTGAGGCCCAGTACTTC; cdr3_aa: CASSLARLTEAQYF
v_call: TRBV7-9; clone_size: NA; d_call: TRBD1; j_call: TRBJ2-1; cdr3_nt: TGTGCCACCTGGGGCTGGGGACAGGGGGACAATGAGCAGTTCTTC; cdr3_aa: CATWGWGQGDNEQFF
v_call: TRBV10-3; clone_size: once; d_call: TRBD2; j_call: TRBJ2-2; cdr3_nt: TGTGCCATCAGTGAGTCGTTAGCGGGAGAAGGCCCCGGGGAGCTGTTTTTT; cdr3_aa: CAISESLAGEGPGELFF
v_call: TRBV28; clone_size: once; d_call: NA; j_call: TRBJ2-5; cdr3_nt: TGTGCCAGCAGAGGGACTGAACCCAAGACCCAGTACTTC; cdr3_aa: CASRGTEPKTQYF
v_call: TRBV5-1; clone_size: NA; d_call: NA; j_call: TRBJ2-7; cdr3_nt: TGCGCCAGCAGATTGTACGAGCAGTACTTC; cdr3_aa: CASRLYEQYF
v_call: TRBV19; clone_size: NA; d_call: NA; j_call: TRBJ2-2; cdr3_nt: TGTGCCAGTAGTACCCGTACAGGGATAACCGGGGAGCTGTTTTTT; cdr3_aa: CASSTRTGITGELFF
v_call: TRBV11-3; clone_size: NA; d_call: NA; j_call: TRBJ2-7; cdr3_nt: TGTGCCAGCAGCCGGGACTCTGCTGAGGAGCAGTACTTC; cdr3_aa: CASSRDSAEEQYF
v_call: TRBV27; clone_size: NA; d_call: NA; j_call: TRBJ2-5; cdr3_nt: TGTGCCAGCAGTCCGCAGGCATCCCAAGAGACCCAGTACTTC; cdr3_aa: CASSPQASQETQYF
v_call: TRBV11-2; clone_size: NA; d_call: NA; j_call: TRBJ2-7; cdr3_nt: TGTGCCAGCAGCTTAAGCCTGACTGGCTCCTACGAGCAGTACTTC; cdr3_aa: CASSLSLTGSYEQYF
v_call: TRBV6-5; clone_size: NA; d_call: NA; j_call: TRBJ1-2; cdr3_nt: TGTGCCAGCAGTACCCGGTCGGGCTACACCTTC; cdr3_aa: CASSTRSGYTF
v_call: TRBV4-2; clone_size: NA; d_call: TRBD1; j_call: TRBJ1-2; cdr3_nt: TGTGCCAGCAGCCAAGGACAGGGGGGCAACTATGGCTACACCTTC; cdr3_aa: CASSQGQGGNYGYTF
v_call: TRBV2; clone_size: NA; d_call: TRBD2; j_call: TRBJ2-1; cdr3_nt: TGTGCCGACCGGAGCGGGAGGGCCTCGAATGAGCAGTTCTTC; cdr3_aa: CADRSGRASNEQFF
v_call: TRBV28; clone_size: NA; d_call: TRBD2; j_call: TRBJ2-3; cdr3_nt: TGTGCCAGCAGTTTCCCCGGGAGGGATAGCACAGATACGCAGTATTTT; cdr3_aa: CASSFPGRDSTDTQYF